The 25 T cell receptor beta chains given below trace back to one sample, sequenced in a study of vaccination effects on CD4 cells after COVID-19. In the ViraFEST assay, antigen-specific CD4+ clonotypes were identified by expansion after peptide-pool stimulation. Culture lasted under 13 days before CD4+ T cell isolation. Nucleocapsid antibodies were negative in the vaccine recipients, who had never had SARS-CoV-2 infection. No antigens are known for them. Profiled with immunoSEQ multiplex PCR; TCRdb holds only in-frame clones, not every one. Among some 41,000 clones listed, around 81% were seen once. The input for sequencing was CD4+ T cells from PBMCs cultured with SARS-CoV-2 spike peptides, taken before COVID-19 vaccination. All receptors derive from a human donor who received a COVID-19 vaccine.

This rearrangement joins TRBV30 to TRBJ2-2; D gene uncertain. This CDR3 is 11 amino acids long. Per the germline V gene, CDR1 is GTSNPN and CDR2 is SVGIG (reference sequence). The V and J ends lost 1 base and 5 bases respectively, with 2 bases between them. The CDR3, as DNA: TGTGCCTGGAGTGGTACCGGGGAGCTGTTTTTT. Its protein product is CAWSGTGELFF.

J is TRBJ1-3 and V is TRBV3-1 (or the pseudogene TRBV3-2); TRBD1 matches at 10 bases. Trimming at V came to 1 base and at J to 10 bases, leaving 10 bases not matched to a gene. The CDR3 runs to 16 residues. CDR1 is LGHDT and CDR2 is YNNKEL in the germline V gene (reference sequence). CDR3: CASSQGFGQGGKTIYF. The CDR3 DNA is TGTGCCAGCAGCCAAGGGTTCGGACAGGGGGGGAAAACCATATATTTT.

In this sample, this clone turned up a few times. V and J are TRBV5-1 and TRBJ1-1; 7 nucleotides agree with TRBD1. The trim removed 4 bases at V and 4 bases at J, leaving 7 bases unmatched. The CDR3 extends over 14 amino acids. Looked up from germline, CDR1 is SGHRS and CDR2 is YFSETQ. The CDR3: CASSPGQAGTEAFF. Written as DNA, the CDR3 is TGCGCCAGCAGCCCCGGACAGGCGGGCACTGAAGCTTTCTTT.

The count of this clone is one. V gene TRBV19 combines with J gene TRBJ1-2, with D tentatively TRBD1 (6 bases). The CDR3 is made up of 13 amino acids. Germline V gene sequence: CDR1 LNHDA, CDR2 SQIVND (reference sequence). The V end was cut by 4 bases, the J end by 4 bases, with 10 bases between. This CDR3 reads CASSRGHTYGYTF. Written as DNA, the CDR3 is TGTGCCAGTAGTAGGGGACACACCTATGGCTACACCTTC. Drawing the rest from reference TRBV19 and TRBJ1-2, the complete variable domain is DGGITQSPKYLFRKEGQNVTLSCEQNLNHDAMYWYRQDPGQGLRLIYYSQIVNDFQKGDIAEGYSVSREKKESFPLTVTSAQKNPTAFYLCASSRGHTYGYTFGSGTRLTVV.

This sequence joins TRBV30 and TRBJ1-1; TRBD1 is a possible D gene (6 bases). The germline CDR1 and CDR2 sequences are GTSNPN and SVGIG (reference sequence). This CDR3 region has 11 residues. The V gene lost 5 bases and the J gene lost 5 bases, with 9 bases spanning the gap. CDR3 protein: CAWQGRTEAFF. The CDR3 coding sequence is TGTGCCTGGCAGGGGAGAACTGAAGCTTTCTTT.

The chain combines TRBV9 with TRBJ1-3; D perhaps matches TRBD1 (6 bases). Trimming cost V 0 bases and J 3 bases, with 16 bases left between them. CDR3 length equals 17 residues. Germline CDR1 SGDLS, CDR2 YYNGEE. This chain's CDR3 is CASSVEMVTGGGNTIYF. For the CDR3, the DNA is TGTGCCAGCAGCGTAGAAATGGTGACAGGAGGTGGAAACACCATATATTTT.

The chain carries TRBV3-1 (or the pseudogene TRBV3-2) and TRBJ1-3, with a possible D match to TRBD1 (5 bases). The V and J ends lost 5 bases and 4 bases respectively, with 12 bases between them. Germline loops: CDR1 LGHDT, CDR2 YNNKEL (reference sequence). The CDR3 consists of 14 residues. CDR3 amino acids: CASSLRDGGNTIYF. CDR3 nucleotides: TGTGCCAGCAGCTTAAGGGACGGAGGAAACACCATATATTTT.

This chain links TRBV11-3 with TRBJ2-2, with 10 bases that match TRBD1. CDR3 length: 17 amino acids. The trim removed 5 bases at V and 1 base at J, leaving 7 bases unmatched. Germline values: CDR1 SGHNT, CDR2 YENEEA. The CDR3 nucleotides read TGTGCCAGCAGCCCTGGACAGGGGGAATTGAACACCGGGGAGCTGTTTTTT. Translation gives CASSPGQGELNTGELFF.

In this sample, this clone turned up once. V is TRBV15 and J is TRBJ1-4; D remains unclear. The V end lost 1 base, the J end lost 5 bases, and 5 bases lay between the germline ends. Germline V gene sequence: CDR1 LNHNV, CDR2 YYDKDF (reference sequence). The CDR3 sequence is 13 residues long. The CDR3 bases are TGTGCCACCAGCAGAGGCCTCAATGAAAAACTGTTTTTT. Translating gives CATSRGLNEKLFF.

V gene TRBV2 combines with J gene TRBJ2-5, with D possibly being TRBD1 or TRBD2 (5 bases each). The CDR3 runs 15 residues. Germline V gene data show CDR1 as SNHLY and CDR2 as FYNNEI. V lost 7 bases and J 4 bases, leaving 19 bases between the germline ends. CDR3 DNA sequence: TGTGCCAGCACTCCAACCCGGGACCCCAGAGAGACCCAGTACTTC. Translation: CASTPTRDPRETQYF.

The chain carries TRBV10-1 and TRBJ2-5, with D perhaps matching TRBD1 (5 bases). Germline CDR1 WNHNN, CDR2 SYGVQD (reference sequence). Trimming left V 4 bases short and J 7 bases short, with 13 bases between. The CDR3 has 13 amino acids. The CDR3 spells CASSGQSMGTQYF. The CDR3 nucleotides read TGCGCCAGCAGTGGACAGTCAATGGGGACCCAGTACTTC.

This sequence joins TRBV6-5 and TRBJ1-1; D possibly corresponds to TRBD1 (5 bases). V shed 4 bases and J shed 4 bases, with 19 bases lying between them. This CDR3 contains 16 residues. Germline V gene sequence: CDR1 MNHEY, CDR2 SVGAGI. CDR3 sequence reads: CASSSIRTPGVTEAFF. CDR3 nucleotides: TGTGCCAGCAGTTCAATTCGGACACCGGGGGTCACTGAAGCTTTCTTT.

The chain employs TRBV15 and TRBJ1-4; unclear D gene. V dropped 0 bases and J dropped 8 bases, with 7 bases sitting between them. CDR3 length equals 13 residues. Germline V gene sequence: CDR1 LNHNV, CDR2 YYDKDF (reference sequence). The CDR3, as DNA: TGTGCCACCAGCAGAGATTTAGGGGAAAAACTGTTTTTT. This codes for CATSRDLGEKLFF.

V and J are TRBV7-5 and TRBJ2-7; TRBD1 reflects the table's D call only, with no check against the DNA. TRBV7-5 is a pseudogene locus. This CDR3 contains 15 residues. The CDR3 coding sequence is TGTGCCAGAAGCCTTCGGACAGGGACCGGCTACGAGCAGTACGTC. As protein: CARSLRTGTGYEQYV.

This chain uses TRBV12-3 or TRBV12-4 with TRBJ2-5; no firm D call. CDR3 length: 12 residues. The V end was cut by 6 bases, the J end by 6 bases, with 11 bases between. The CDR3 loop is CASSPGIKTQYF. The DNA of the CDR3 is TGTGCCAGCAGCCCCGGAATAAAGACCCAGTACTTC.

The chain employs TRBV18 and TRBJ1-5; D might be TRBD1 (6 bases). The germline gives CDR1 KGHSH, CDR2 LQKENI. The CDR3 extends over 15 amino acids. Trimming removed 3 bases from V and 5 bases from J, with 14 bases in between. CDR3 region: CASSPPGGADQPQHF. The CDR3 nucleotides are TGTGCCAGCTCACCCCCGGGGGGGGCTGATCAGCCCCAGCATTTT. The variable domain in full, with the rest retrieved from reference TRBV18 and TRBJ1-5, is NAGVMQNPRHLVRRRGQEARLRCSPMKGHSHVYWYRQLPEEGLKFMVYLQKENIIDESGMPKERFSAEFPKEGPSILRIQQVVRGDSAAYFCASSPPGGADQPQHFGDGTRLSIL.

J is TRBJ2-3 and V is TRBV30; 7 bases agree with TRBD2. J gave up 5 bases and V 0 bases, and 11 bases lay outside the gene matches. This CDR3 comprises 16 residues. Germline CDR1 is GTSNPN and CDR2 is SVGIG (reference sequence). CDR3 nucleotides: TGTGCCTGGAGTGTAGGACTAGTGGGCGTAGGAGATACGCAGTATTTT. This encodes CAWSVGLVGVGDTQYF.

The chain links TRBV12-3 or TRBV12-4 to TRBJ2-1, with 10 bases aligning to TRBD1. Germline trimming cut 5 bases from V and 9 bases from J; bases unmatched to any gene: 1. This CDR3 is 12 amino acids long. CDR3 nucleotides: TGTGCCAGCAGTAGGGACAGGGGTGAGCAGTTCTTC. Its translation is CASSRDRGEQFF.

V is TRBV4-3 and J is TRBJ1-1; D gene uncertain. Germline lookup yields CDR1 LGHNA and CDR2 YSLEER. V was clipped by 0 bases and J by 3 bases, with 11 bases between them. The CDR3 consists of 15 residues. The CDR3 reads CASSQDEAKYTEAFF. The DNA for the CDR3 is TGCGCCAGCAGCCAAGATGAAGCTAAATACACTGAAGCTTTCTTT.

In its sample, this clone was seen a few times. The CDR3 sequence: CASSLGAGGEQYV. CDR3 in DNA: TGCGCCAGCAGCTTGGGTGCAGGGGGGGAGCAGTACGTC. The rearrangement uses TRBV5-1 and TRBJ2-7; D possibly corresponds to TRBD1 (7 bases). There are 13 residues in the CDR3. Trimming took off 0 bases at V and 7 bases at J, with 11 bases between the two ends. CDR1 and CDR2 from the germline V gene are SGHRS and YFSETQ.

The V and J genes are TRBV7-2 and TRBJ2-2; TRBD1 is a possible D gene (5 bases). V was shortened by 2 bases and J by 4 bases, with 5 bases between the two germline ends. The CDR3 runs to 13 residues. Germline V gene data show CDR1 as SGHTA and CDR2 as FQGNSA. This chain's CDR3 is CASSLRGTGELFF. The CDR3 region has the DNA TGTGCCAGCAGCTTAAGGGGCACCGGGGAGCTGTTTTTT.

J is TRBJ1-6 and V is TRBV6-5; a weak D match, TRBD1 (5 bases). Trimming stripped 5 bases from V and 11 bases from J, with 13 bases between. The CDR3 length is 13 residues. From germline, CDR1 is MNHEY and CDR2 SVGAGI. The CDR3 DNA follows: TGTGCCAGCAGTCCCGTTCAAGGGGCACCCCTCCACTTT. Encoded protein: CASSPVQGAPLHF.

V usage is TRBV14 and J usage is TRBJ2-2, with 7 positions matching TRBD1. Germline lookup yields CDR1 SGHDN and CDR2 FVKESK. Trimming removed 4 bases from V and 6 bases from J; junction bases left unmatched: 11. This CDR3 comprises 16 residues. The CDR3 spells CASSLRRTGLPGELFF. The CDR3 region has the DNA TGTGCCAGCAGCCTCAGACGGACAGGTTTACCCGGGGAGCTGTTTTTT.

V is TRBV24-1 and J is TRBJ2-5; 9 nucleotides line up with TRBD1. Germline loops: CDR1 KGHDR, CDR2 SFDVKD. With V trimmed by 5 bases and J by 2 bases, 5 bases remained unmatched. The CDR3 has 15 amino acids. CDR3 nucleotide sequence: TGTGCCACCAGTGTCGGACAGGGGTGGCAAGAGACCCAGTACTTC. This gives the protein CATSVGQGWQETQYF.

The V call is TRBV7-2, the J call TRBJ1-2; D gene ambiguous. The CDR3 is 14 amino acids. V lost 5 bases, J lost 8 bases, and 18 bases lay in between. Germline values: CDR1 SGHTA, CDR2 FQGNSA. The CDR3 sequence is CASSELRTGAGYTF. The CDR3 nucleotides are TGTGCCAGCAGCGAACTTCGGACGGGCGCGGGCTACACCTTC.